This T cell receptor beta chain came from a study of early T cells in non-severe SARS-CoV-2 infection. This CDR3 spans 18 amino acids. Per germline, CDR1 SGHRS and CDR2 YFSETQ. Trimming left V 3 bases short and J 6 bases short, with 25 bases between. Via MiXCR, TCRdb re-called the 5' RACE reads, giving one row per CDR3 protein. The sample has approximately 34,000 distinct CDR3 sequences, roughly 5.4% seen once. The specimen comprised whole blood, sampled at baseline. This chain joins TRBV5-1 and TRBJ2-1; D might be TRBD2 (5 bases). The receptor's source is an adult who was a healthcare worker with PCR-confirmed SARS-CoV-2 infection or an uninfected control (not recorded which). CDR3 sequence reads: CASSSHRQRGSGVNEQFF. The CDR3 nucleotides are TGCGCCAGCAGCTCTCACCGCCAGCGTGGGAGTGGGGTCAATGAGCAGTTCTTC.